The next 18 T cell receptor beta chains were all read from a single sample in a study of response to subunit inactivated influenza vaccine. MiXCR, applied by TCRdb to the RT-PCR reads, yields one record per CDR3 protein. The sample has more than 400,000 distinct CDR3 sequences, approximately 7.2% seen once. The input for sequencing was PBMCs from blood, taken approximately 25 months after vaccination. The receptors originated from a man between 50 and 69 years old who received an inactivated influenza vaccine.

V and J are TRBV20-1 and TRBJ1-2, with unresolved D. CDR3 size: 14 residues. Germline CDR1 DFQATT, CDR2 SNEGSKA (reference sequence). V was trimmed by 4 bases and J by 4 bases, leaving 16 bases between them. The chain's CDR3 is CSAIRWEQGYGYTF. The CDR3 DNA is TGCAGTGCTATTAGGTGGGAGCAAGGCTATGGCTACACCTTC.

This chain uses TRBV4-1 with TRBJ1-2; D perhaps matches TRBD1 (6 bases). The CDR3 is 15 amino acids. V was shortened by 1 base and J by 4 bases, with 13 bases between the two germline ends. CDR1 is MGHRA, CDR2 YSYEKL, per germline. CDR3 sequence: CASSQVGGGSYGYTF. The CDR3 coding sequence is TGCGCCAGCAGCCAAGTTGGGGGCGGGAGCTATGGCTACACCTTC.

This clonotype showed up just a few times. J is TRBJ1-2 and V is TRBV7-2; unclear D gene. The CDR3 sequence is 15 residues long. The ends were cut back, 5 bases at V and 5 bases at J, with 18 bases in the middle. Per the germline V gene, CDR1 is SGHTA and CDR2 is FQGNSA. CDR3 loop: CASSPFEGSFYGYTF. CDR3 DNA: TGTGCCAGCAGCCCTTTCGAGGGCTCCTTTTATGGCTACACCTTC.

This clonotype turned up a few times. This chain's CDR3 is CASTGSSSYNEQFF. Written as DNA, the CDR3 is TGTGCCAGCACCGGGTCTAGCTCCTACAATGAGCAGTTCTTC. The genes are TRBV12-3 or TRBV12-4 and TRBJ2-1; D is ambiguous. V was cut by 7 bases and J by 0 bases, with 10 bases left in between. CDR3 length: 14 amino acids.

V and J are TRBV12-3 or TRBV12-4 and TRBJ2-1; perhaps TRBD1 as D (5 bases). CDR3 size: 13 residues. V lost 5 bases, J lost 10 bases, and 15 bases lay in between. The CDR3 region is CASSRGSLREQFF. The CDR3 coding sequence is TGTGCCAGCAGTAGGGGCTCACTCAGGGAGCAGTTCTTC.

This clonotype was seen a few times. The chain joins TRBV27 to TRBJ2-3; 14 nucleotides line up with TRBD2. Germline values: CDR1 MNHEY, CDR2 SMNVEV (reference sequence). J lost 2 bases, V lost 6 bases, and 4 bases had no gene match. The CDR3 totals 16 residues. The CDR3 DNA is TGTGCCAGCAGGCTGACTAGCGGGAGGGCCACAGATACGCAGTATTTT. Its translation is CASRLTSGRATDTQYF.

The sample holds many counts of this clonotype. The V call is TRBV4-3, the J call TRBJ2-2; D is unclear. The CDR3 runs to 18 residues. Looked up from germline, CDR1 is LGHNA and CDR2 is YSLEER. V gave up 4 bases and J gave up 1 base, with 19 bases separating them. CDR3 loop: CASSPRDWTDENTGELFF. CDR3 in DNA: TGCGCCAGCAGCCCAAGAGATTGGACGGACGAGAACACCGGGGAGCTGTTTTTT.

This clonotype has ten or more counts. The chain is built from TRBV7-9 and TRBJ2-1, with unresolved D. CDR3 length: 12 residues. V was shortened by 5 bases and J by 10 bases, with 12 bases between the two germline ends. The germline gives CDR1 SEHNR, CDR2 FQNEAQ (reference sequence). CDR3 protein: CASSLSMGEQFF. CDR3 DNA: TGTGCCAGCAGCCTTAGTATGGGGGAGCAGTTCTTC.

The chain couples TRBV7-6 to TRBJ2-7; D is unclear. The CDR3 runs 12 residues. The V gene's germline CDR1 is SGHVS and CDR2 FNYEAQ. Trimming stripped 2 bases from V and 7 bases from J, with 9 bases between. In DNA, the CDR3 is TGTGCCAGCAGCTTAACACCTCGGGAGCAGTACTTC. It specifies CASSLTPREQYF.

The rearrangement uses TRBV12-3 or TRBV12-4 and TRBJ2-1, with TRBD2 matching over 11 bases. The CDR3 covers 15 residues. The junction had 7 bases not matched to a gene; V was cut back by 6 bases and J by 6 bases. The CDR3 is CASRAPSGGFNEQFF. The CDR3 nucleotides read TGTGCCAGCAGAGCCCCTAGCGGGGGGTTCAATGAGCAGTTCTTC.

This clonotype has at least ten counts. The chain employs TRBV11-2 and TRBJ2-5; D gene ambiguous. Germline V CDR1 and CDR2: SGHAT, FQNNGV. This CDR3 is built from 12 residues. The V end was cut by 5 bases, the J end by 2 bases, with 6 bases between. CDR3 residues: CASSVMQETQYF. Here the CDR3 DNA reads TGTGCCAGCAGCGTAATGCAAGAGACCCAGTACTTC.

This clonotype came up a few times. The chain carries TRBV20-1 and TRBJ2-1; the match to TRBD2 covers 11 bases. J gave up 4 bases and V 2 bases, and 7 bases lay outside the gene matches. CDR1 and CDR2 from the germline V gene are DFQATT and SNEGSKA (reference sequence). The CDR3 is 16 residues long. The CDR3 region has the DNA TGCAGTGCTAGATGGTTAGCGGGAGGGGGGTACAATGAGCAGTTCTTC. Its translation is CSARWLAGGGYNEQFF.

The V gene is TRBV12-3 or TRBV12-4, the J gene TRBJ1-1, with D maybe TRBD1 (6 bases). V dropped 5 bases and J dropped 10 bases, with 17 bases sitting between them. This CDR3 comprises 13 residues. The CDR3: CASSKAPGVAAFF. The DNA for the CDR3 is TGTGCCAGCAGTAAGGCCCCAGGGGTGGCAGCTTTCTTT.

This clonotype was seen only a few times. This chain connects TRBV6-2 or TRBV6-3 to TRBJ2-1; 11 nucleotides agree with TRBD2. Trimming cost V 8 bases and J 4 bases; bases outside gene matches: 10. The CDR3 runs to 16 residues. Germline V gene lookup returns CDR1 MNHEY and CDR2 SVGEGT. The CDR3 nucleotides are TGTGCCAGCCAGATGACATTAGCGGGAGGGTACAATGAGCAGTTCTTC. Translated, it gives CASQMTLAGGYNEQFF.

In its sample, this clonotype was seen a few times. The genes are TRBV5-5 and TRBJ1-4; 9 bases are a match to TRBD1. This CDR3 region has 15 residues. Trimming removed 4 bases from V and 8 bases from J; junction bases left unmatched: 9. Germline V gene lookup returns CDR1 SGHKS and CDR2 YYEKEE (reference sequence). CDR3 region: CASSLVTGGNEKLFF. In DNA, the CDR3 is TGTGCCAGCAGCCTCGTTACAGGGGGCAACGAAAAACTGTTTTTT.

This clonotype was observed at least ten times. V and J are TRBV5-1 and TRBJ2-7, with 9 bases lining up with TRBD1. The length of the CDR3 is 14 residues. V dropped 2 bases and J dropped 2; count of bases not matched to a gene: 2. Germline V gives CDR1 SGHRS, CDR2 YFSETQ. CDR3 DNA sequence: TGCGCCAGCAGCTTCGGGACAGGGACCTACGAGCAGTACTTC. It specifies CASSFGTGTYEQYF.

This clonotype was observed many times. This chain links TRBV7-2 with TRBJ2-7, with D maybe TRBD2 (5 bases). Trimming pared 3 bases from V and 2 bases from J, leaving 8 bases between. The CDR3 contains 13 residues. Germline V lookup: CDR1 SGHTA, CDR2 FQGNSA. DNA of the CDR3: TGTGCCAGCAGCTTTAGCGCTACCTACGAGCAGTACTTC. Translated: CASSFSATYEQYF. The whole variable domain, remainder taken from reference TRBV7-2 and TRBJ2-7, is GAGVSQSPSNKVTEKGKDVELRCDPISGHTALYWYRQSLGQGLEFLIYFQGNSAPDKSGLPSDRFSAERTGGSVSTLTIQRTQQEDSAVYLCASSFSATYEQYFGPGTRLTVT.

In this sample, this clonotype turned up a few times. The gene calls are TRBV20-1 and TRBJ1-1, with TRBD1 matching 7 bases. In germline, CDR1 is DFQATT, CDR2 SNEGSKA (reference sequence). This CDR3 contains 13 residues. The ends lost 6 bases at V and 4 bases at J; junction bases unmatched: 8. CDR3 sequence (DNA): TGCAGTGCGGAAGGGGGCTGGGGCACTGAAGCTTTCTTT. As protein: CSAEGGWGTEAFF.